This paragraph covers one T cell receptor beta chain sequence. Its antigen is as yet unknown. The ends were cut back, 4 bases at V and 2 bases at J, with 11 bases in the middle. This CDR3 comprises 13 residues. Germline V gives CDR1 GTSNPN, CDR2 SVGIG (reference sequence). These data come from a study of response to subunit inactivated influenza vaccine. General study findings and limits: New T cells are recruited in small numbers by each seasonal influenza vaccination, according to the authors' suggestion.

TCRdb re-analysed the RT-PCR reads in MiXCR, keeping a single row per CDR3 protein. The repertoire holds 550,000 to 800,000 distinct CDR3 sequences, with approximately 14% as singletons. Sequencing used PBMCs from blood, obtained roughly 13 days after vaccination. This receptor was taken from a man aged 45 to 65 who received an inactivated influenza vaccine. The chain uses TRBV30 and TRBJ1-1; D is uncertain. CDR3 in amino acids: CAWTTAVNTEAFF. The CDR3 nucleotides read TGTGCCTGGACCACCGCAGTAAACACTGAAGCTTTCTTT.